The 17 T cell receptor beta chains presented below share a single source sample, sequenced in a study of CXCR3-negative and CXCR3-positive naive CD8 T cells. Researchers prepared the TRB cDNA libraries using 5' RACE with UMI labels. Each CDR3 protein gets one entry in TCRdb, which reprocessed the 5' RACE reads and gives no DNA. The sample's table shows over 55,000 distinct CDR3 sequences. Sequenced sample: memory CD8+ T cells from blood. The receptors were gathered from a human donor in good health. Some clones in this sample may be carry-over from other donors' samples.

The chain joins TRBV30 to TRBJ2-1; TCRdb's D call, TRBD2, is unchecked because there is no DNA. CDR3 size: 15 residues. In germline, CDR1 is GTSNPN, CDR2 SVGIG (reference sequence). The chain's CDR3 is CAWSVIAGPYNEQFF. The whole variable domain, filled in from reference TRBV30 and TRBJ2-1, reads SQTIHQWPATLVQPVGSPLSLECTVEGTSNPNLYWYRQAAGRGLQLLFYSVGIGQISSEVPQNLSASRPQDRQFILSSKKLLLSDSGFYLCAWSVIAGPYNEQFFGPGTRLTVL.

The rearrangement uses TRBV21-1 and TRBJ1-5; TCRdb's assignment of TRBD1 cannot be checked, as there is no DNA. TRBV21-1 is given as a pseudogene. This CDR3 spans 15 amino acids. The CDR3 sequence is CASSSQDREDQPQHF.

The chain links TRBV6-5 to TRBJ1-5. CDR3 length: 17 residues. The germline V gene encodes CDR1 MNHEY and CDR2 SVGAGI. The CDR3: CASSYLRPIAADQPQHF.

The J gene is TRBJ1-1, the V gene TRBV27; lacking DNA, the TRBD1 call made by TCRdb goes unchecked. In germline, CDR1 is MNHEY, CDR2 SMNVEV (reference sequence). The CDR3 extends over 13 amino acids. The CDR3: CASSWGENTEAFF.

The V and J genes are TRBV29-1 and TRBJ1-2; with no DNA, the TCRdb D assignment of TRBD1 cannot be verified. The CDR3 contains 14 residues. Germline CDR1 reads SQVTM; CDR2 reads ANQGSEA. This CDR3 reads CSVEGQEEVYGYTF.

J is TRBJ2-7 and V is TRBV7-2; TCRdb's D call of TRBD2 is untestable without DNA. The CDR3 totals 15 residues. Looked up from germline, CDR1 is SGHTA and CDR2 is FQGNSA. The CDR3: CASSLDGSAAYEQYF.

This chain links TRBV5-1 with TRBJ2-1. Germline V lookup: CDR1 SGHRS, CDR2 YFSETQ. The CDR3 contains 13 residues. This CDR3 is CASTRESYNEQFF.

This chain connects TRBV28 to TRBJ1-5; TCRdb outputs TRBD1, but without DNA this stays unchecked. In germline, CDR1 is MDHEN, CDR2 SYDVKM. CDR3 length equals 14 residues. The chain's CDR3 is CASSFGQAGQPQHF.

The V and J genes are TRBV30 and TRBJ2-1. CDR1 is GTSNPN and CDR2 is SVGIG in the germline V gene (reference sequence). The CDR3 loop spans 12 amino acids. CDR3: CAWSNSYNEQFF.

The chain carries TRBV5-6 and TRBJ2-7. Per the germline V gene, CDR1 is SGHDT and CDR2 is YYEEEE. This CDR3 comprises 15 residues. The CDR3 sequence: CASSLAGFRSYEQYF.

The rearrangement joins TRBV4-3 to TRBJ2-1; TCRdb's D gene call, TRBD2, goes unchecked for lack of DNA. The CDR3 length is 16 residues. CDR1 is LGHNA, CDR2 YSLEER, per germline. The CDR3 spells CASSQDPSGAYNEQFF.

The chain carries TRBV15 and TRBJ2-7; TCRdb selects TRBD1, and the lack of DNA leaves this call unchecked. This CDR3 region has 15 residues. The germline V gene has CDR1 LNHNV and CDR2 YYDKDF (reference sequence). The CDR3 region is CATSSPGGGLREQYF.

The chain uses TRBV6-1 and TRBJ1-1. Germline V CDR1 and CDR2: MNHNS, SASEGT. The CDR3 contains 12 residues. CDR3 loop: CASSEVVPEAFF.

The genes are TRBV6-5 and TRBJ1-1; absent DNA, TCRdb's TRBD1 call cannot be checked. Germline V gene data show CDR1 as MNHEY and CDR2 as SVGAGI. This CDR3 comprises 13 residues. This chain's CDR3 is CASSQQGNTEAFF.

The V gene is TRBV10-3, the J gene TRBJ2-7; TCRdb gives TRBD1 as the D gene, but with no DNA this cannot be confirmed. This CDR3 contains 11 residues. Germline-derived CDR1 and CDR2 are ENHRY and SYGVKD. The CDR3 sequence is CAIGQGNEQYF.

This chain connects TRBV7-2 to TRBJ1-1; TCRdb's assignment of TRBD1 cannot be checked, as there is no DNA. The CDR3 runs 12 residues. Germline CDR1 is SGHTA and CDR2 is FQGNSA. CDR3 amino acids: CAGSSTGTEAFF.

The chain carries TRBV12-3 or TRBV12-4 and TRBJ2-1; as DNA is missing, the TRBD2 call by TCRdb cannot be tested. The CDR3 runs 15 residues. The chain's CDR3 is CASSSWLATYNEQFF.